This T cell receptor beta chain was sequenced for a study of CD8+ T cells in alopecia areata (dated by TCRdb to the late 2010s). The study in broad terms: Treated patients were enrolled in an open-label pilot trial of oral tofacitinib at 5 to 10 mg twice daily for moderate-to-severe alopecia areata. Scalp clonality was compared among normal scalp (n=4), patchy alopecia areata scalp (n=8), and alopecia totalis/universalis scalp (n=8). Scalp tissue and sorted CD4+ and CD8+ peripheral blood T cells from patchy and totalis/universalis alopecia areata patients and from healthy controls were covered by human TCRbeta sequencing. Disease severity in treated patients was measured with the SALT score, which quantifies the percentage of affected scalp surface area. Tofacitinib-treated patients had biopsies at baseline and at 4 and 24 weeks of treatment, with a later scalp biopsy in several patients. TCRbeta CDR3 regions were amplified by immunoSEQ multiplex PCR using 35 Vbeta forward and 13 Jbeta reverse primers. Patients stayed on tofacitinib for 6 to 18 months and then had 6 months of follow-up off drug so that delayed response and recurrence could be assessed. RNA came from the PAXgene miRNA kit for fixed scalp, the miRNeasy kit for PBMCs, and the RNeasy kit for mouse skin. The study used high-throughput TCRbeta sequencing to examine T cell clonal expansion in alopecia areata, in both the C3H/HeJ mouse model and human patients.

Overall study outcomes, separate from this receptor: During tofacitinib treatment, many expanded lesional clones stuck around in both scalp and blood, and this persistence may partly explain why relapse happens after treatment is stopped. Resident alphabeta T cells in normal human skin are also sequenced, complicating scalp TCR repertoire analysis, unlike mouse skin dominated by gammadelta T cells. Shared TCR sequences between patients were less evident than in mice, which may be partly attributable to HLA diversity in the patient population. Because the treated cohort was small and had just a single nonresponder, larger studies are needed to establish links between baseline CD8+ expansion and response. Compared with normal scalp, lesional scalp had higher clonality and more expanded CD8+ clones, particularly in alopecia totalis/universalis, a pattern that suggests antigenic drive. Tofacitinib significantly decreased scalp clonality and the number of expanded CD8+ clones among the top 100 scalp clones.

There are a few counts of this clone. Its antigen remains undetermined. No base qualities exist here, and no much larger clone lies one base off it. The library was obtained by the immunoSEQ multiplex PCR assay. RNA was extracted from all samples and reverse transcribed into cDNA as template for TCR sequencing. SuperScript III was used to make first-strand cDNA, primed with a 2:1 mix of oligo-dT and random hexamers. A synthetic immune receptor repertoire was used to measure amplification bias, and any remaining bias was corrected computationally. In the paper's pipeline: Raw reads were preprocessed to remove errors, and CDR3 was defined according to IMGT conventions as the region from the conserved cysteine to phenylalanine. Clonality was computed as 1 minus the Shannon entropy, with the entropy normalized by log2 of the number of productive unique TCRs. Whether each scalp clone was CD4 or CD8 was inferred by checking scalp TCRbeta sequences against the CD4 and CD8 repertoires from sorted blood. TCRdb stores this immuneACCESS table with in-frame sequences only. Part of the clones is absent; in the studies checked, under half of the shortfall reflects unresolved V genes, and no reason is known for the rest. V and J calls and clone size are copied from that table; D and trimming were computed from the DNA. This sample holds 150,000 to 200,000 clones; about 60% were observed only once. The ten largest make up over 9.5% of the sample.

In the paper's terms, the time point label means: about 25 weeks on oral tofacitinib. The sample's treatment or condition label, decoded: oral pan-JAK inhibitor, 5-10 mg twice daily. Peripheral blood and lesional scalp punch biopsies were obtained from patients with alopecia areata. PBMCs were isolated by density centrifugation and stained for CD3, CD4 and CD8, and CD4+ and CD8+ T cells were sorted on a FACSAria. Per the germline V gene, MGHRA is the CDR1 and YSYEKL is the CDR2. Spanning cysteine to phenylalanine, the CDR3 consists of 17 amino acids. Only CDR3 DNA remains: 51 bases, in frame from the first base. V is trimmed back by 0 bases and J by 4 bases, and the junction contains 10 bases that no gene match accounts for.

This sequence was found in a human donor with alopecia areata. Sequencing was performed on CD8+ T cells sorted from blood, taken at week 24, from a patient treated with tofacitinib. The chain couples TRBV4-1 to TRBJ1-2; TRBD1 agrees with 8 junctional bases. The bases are TGCGCCAGCAGCCAAGATCTTGGACAGGGTCTCGGCTATGGCTACACCTTC. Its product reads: CASSQDLGQGLGYGYTF.